This passage covers 2 T cell receptor beta chains from one sample sequenced in a study of blood T cell repertoires in COVID-19. Measured with immunoSEQ multiplex PCR; TCRdb has only the in-frame clones, and not every one. Altogether about 220,000 clones are present, around 87% being singletons, with the ten largest covering more than 3%. Sequencing was performed on PBMCs or T cells enriched from blood (not recorded which). The receptors stem from a woman between 18 and 29 years old in a cohort exposed to, infected with or recovered from COVID-19 (not recorded which).

The chain has TRBV6-4 and TRBJ2-1; 7 bases are a match to TRBD1. Germline trimming cut 6 bases from V and 6 bases from J; bases unmatched to any gene: 5. Germline CDR1 is MRHNA and CDR2 is SNTAGT. CDR3 length: 13 amino acids. Here the CDR3 DNA reads TGTGCCAGCAGCGCCGACAGGGCCAATGAGCAGTTCTTC. Amino acid sequence: CASSADRANEQFF.

The chain recombines TRBV30 with TRBJ2-3; D not certain. This CDR3 region has 14 residues. Germline CDR1 GTSNPN, CDR2 SVGIG (reference sequence). Trimming took 0 bases from V and 1 from J, leaving 8 bases between them. CDR3: CAWSVSTGTDTQYF. The CDR3 coding sequence is TGTGCCTGGAGTGTTTCCACGGGCACAGATACGCAGTATTTT.